The present T cell receptor beta chain was sequenced within a study of shared clonotypes between healthy human individuals. At the level of the study: Donors had three CD4 naive, three CD4 memory, two CD8 naive and one CD8 memory plate apiece.

Germline lookup yields CDR1 SGHDT and CDR2 YYEEEE. With 5 bases removed from V and 7 bases from J, the gap between germline ends came to 13 bases. This CDR3 contains 14 residues. Study-wide points: Generation of non-shared clonotypes was less probable than generation of clonotypes shared by all four donors.

This was a deep-level run. Produced via immunoSEQ multiplex PCR; TCRdb's table is partial and in-frame only. The sample has roughly 520,000 clones; around 95% are singletons. A note on this clone: Its antigen is still unknown.

Donors were Caucasian adults residing in Nashville, Tennessee, USA. The TCR originated in a woman in her 30s in good health. The source material was naive CD4+ T cells sorted from blood. Subset reported: CD45RA+ positively selected. The V and J genes are TRBV5-6 and TRBJ1-6; D is unclear. CDR3 coding DNA: TGTGCCAGCAGTAACGTTGGGTACAATTCACCCCTCCACTTT. As protein: CASSNVGYNSPLHF.